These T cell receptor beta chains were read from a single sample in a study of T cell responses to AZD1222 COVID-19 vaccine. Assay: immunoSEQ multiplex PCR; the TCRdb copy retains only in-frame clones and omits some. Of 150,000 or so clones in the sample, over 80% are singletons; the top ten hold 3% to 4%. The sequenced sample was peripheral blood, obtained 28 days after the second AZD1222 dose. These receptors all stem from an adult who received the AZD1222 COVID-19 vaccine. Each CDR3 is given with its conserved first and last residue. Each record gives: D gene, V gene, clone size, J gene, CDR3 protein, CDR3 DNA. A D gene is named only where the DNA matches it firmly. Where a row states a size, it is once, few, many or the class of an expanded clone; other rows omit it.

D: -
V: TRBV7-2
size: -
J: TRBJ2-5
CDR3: CASSLGWTEYF
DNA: TGTGCCAGCAGCTTAGGTTGGACTGAGTACTTC

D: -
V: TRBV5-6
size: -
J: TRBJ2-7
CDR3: CASRLALSSYEQYF
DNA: TGTGCCAGCAGACTGGCACTGAGCTCCTACGAGCAGTACTTC

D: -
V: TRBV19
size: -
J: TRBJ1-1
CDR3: CASSIRQLNTEAFF
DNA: TGTGCCAGTAGTATACGACAGCTAAACACTGAAGCTTTCTTT

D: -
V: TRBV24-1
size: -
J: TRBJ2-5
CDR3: CATSDFSPRTPQETQYF
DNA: TGTGCCACCAGTGATTTTAGTCCCAGGACCCCCCAAGAGACCCAGTACTTC

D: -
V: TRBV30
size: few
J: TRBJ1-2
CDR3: CAWSDSSMRYGYTF
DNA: TGTGCCTGGAGTGACTCCTCGATGAGGTATGGCTACACCTTC

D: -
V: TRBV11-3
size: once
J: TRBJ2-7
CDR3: CASSPLSVRGPQYF
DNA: TGTGCCAGCAGCCCCCTATCGGTGAGGGGACCGCAGTACTTC

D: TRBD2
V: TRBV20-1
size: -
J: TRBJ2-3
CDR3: CSASNREGGKTDTQYF
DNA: TGCAGTGCTAGTAACCGGGAGGGAGGTAAAACAGATACGCAGTATTTT

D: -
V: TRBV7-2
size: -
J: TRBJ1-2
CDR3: CASSSTFTNYGYTF
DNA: TGTGCCAGCAGCTCTACTTTTACTAACTATGGCTACACCTTC

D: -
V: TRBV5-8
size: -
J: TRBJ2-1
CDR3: CASSTGDLSYNEQFF
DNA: TGTGCCAGCAGCACGGGGGATTTGTCCTACAATGAGCAGTTCTTC

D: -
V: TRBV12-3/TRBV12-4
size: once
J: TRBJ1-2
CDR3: CASSLELRGYTF
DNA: TGTGCCAGCAGTTTAGAACTGCGGGGCTACACCTTC

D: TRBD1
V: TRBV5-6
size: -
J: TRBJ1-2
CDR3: CASSRNRQGSNYGYTF
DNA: TGTGCCAGCAGCCGGAATCGACAGGGATCCAACTATGGCTACACCTTC

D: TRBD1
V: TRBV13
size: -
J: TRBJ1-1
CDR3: CASRLRGGTNTEAFF
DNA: TGTGCCAGCAGACTACGAGGGGGCACGAACACTGAAGCTTTCTTT

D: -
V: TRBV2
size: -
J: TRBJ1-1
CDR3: CASRTGSTEAFF
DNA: TGTGCCAGCAGAACAGGGAGTACTGAAGCTTTCTTT

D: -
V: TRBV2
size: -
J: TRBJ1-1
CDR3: CASCPRTGGNTEAFF
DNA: TGTGCCAGCTGCCCAAGGACGGGGGGGAACACTGAAGCTTTCTTT

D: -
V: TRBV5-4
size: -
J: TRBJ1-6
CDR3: CASSLQGSNSPLHF
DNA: TGTGCCAGCAGCTTACAGGGAAGTAATTCACCCCTCCACTTT

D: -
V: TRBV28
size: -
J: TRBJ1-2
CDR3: CASSPGGDGYTF
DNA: TGTGCCAGCAGCCCCGGAGGTGATGGCTACACCTTC

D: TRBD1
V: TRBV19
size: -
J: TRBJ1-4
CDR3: CASSVLGTGNEKLFF
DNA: TGTGCCAGTAGTGTACTCGGGACAGGGAATGAAAAACTGTTTTTT

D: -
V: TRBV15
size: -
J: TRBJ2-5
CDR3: CATSRTGREETQYF
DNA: TGTGCCACCAGCAGGACAGGGAGGGAGGAGACCCAGTACTTC

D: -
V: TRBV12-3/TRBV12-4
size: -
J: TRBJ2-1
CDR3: CASSQGPYNEQFF
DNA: TGTGCCAGCAGCCAGGGGCCATACAATGAGCAGTTCTTC

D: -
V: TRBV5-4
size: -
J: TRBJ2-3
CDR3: CASSDAGTSHTDTQYF
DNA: TGTGCCAGCAGCGACGCCGGGACGTCCCACACAGATACGCAGTATTTT

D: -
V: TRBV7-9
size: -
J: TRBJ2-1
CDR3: CASRLEYRWEQFF
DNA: TGTGCCAGCAGACTGGAATACAGGTGGGAGCAGTTCTTC

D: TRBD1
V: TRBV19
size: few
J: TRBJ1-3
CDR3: CASSIRAGGLSGNTIYF
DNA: TGTGCCAGTAGTATACGGGCAGGGGGCCTCTCTGGAAACACCATATATTTT

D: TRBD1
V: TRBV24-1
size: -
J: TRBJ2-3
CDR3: CATSDTGTGTDTQYF
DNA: TGTGCCACCAGTGACACCGGGACAGGCACAGATACGCAGTATTTT

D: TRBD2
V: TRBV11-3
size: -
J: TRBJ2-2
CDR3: CASSLSGRYTGELFF
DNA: TGTGCCAGCAGCTTGAGCGGGAGGTACACCGGGGAGCTGTTTTTT

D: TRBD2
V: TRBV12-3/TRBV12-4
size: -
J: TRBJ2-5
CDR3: CASSQGLGETQYF
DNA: TGTGCCAGCAGCCAAGGACTAGGGGAGACCCAGTACTTC

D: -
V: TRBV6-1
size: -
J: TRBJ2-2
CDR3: CASSELGTGELFF
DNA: TGTGCCAGCAGTGAACTGGGCACCGGGGAGCTGTTTTTT

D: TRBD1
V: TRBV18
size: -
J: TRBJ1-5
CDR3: CASSPPGQGLNQPQHF
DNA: TGTGCCAGCTCACCACCGGGACAGGGGTTAAATCAGCCCCAGCATTTT

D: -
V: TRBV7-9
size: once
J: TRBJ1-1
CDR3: CASSFTGISTEAFF
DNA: TGTGCCAGCAGTTTTACAGGTATAAGCACTGAAGCTTTCTTT

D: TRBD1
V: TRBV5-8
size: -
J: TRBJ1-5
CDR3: CASSLGGTGNRQPQHF
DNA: TGTGCCAGCAGCTTGGGCGGGACAGGGAATCGCCAGCCCCAGCATTTT

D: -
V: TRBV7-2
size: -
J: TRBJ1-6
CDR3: CASSLETGRDSPLHF
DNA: TGTGCCAGCAGCTTAGAGACGGGGCGGGATTCACCCCTCCACTTT

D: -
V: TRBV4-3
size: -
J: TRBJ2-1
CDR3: CASSQDDTGYNEQFF
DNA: TGCGCCAGCAGCCAGGATGATACAGGGTACAATGAGCAGTTCTTC

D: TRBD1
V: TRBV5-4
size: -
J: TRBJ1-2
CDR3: CASSRPGQGMDGYTF
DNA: TGTGCCAGCAGCCGGCCGGGACAGGGGATGGATGGCTACACCTTC

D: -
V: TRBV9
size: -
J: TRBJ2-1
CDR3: CASTPPTGDAAYNEQFF
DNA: TGTGCCAGCACGCCCCCCACCGGGGACGCCGCCTACAATGAGCAGTTCTTC

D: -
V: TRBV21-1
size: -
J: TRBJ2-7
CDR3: CASSRLASQAWGLFYEQYF
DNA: TGTGCCAGCAGCAGACTAGCTTCCCAAGCCTGGGGGCTTTTCTACGAGCAGTACTTC

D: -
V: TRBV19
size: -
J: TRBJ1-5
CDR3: CASSGWPGGNQPQHF
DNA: TGTGCCAGTAGTGGCTGGCCTGGGGGGAATCAGCCCCAGCATTTT

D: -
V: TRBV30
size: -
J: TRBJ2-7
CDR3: CAWSVLAGYEQYF
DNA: TGTGCCTGGAGTGTACTGGCGGGATACGAGCAGTACTTC

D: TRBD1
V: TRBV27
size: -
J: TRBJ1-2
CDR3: CASSLTTGYGYTF
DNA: TGTGCCAGCAGTTTAACGACAGGGTATGGCTACACCTTC

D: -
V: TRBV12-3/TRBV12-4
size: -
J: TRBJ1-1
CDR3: CASSYEEGGAFF
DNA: TGTGCCAGCAGTTATGAAGAGGGGGGAGCTTTCTTT

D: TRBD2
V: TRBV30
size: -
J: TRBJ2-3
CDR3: CAWGSGVSTDTQYF
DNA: TGTGCCTGGGGGAGCGGGGTCAGCACAGATACGCAGTATTTT

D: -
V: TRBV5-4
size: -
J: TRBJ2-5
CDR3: CASSLSQETQYF
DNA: TGTGCCAGCAGCTTGAGTCAAGAGACCCAGTACTTC

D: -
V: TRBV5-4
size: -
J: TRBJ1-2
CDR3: CASSLTGASNGYTF
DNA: TGTGCCAGCAGCTTGACGGGGGCGAGCAATGGCTACACCTTC

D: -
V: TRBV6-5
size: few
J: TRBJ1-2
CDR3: CASGAQGPRGYTF
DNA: TGTGCCAGCGGGGCCCAGGGCCCTCGAGGCTACACCTTC

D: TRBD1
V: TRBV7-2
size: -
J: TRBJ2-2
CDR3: CASSRPGTGLTGELFF
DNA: TGTGCCAGCAGCAGACCCGGGACAGGGCTCACCGGGGAGCTGTTTTTT

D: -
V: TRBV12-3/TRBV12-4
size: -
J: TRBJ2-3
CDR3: CASWRGTDTQYF
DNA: TGTGCCAGCTGGAGGGGCACAGATACGCAGTATTTT

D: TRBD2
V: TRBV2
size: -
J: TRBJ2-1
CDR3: CASRETLAGIYNEQFF
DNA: TGTGCCAGCAGGGAGACCCTAGCGGGGATTTACAATGAGCAGTTCTTC

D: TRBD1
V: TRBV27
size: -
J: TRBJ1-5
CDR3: CASSSDRAGQPQHF
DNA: TGTGCCAGCAGTTCGGACAGGGCAGGACAGCCCCAGCATTTT

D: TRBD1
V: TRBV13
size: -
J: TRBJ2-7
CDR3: CASSLESGTGAYEQYF
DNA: TGTGCCAGCAGCTTAGAATCAGGGACAGGAGCCTACGAGCAGTACTTC

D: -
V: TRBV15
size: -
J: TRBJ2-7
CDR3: CATSRVGSAYEQYF
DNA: TGTGCCACCAGCAGAGTGGGGTCAGCTTACGAGCAGTACTTC

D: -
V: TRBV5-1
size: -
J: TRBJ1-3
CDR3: CASSGGVGHTIYF
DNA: TGCGCCAGCAGTGGCGGGGTCGGTCACACCATATATTTT

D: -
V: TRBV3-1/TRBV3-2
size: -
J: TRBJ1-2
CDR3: CASSTLDGGGYTF
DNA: TGTGCCAGCAGCACACTCGATGGGGGGGGCTACACCTTC

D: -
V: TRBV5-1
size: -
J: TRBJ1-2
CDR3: CASSSQTANYGYTF
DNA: TGCGCCAGCAGCTCCCAAACAGCTAACTATGGCTACACCTTC

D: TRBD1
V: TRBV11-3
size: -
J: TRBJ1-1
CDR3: CASSLDLPTGGMNTEAFF
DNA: TGTGCCAGCAGCTTAGATCTCCCAACAGGGGGCATGAACACTGAAGCTTTCTTT

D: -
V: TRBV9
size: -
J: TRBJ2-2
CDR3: CASSVAPGVRGGELFF
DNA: TGTGCCAGCAGCGTAGCGCCGGGAGTTAGGGGCGGGGAGCTGTTTTTT

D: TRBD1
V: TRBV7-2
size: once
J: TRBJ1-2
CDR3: CASSLDGGGANYGYTF
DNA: TGTGCCAGCAGTTTAGATGGAGGGGGCGCTAACTATGGCTACACCTTC

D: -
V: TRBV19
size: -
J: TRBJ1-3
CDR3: CASSLLGNTIYF
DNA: TGTGCCAGTAGTCTACTTGGAAACACCATATATTTT

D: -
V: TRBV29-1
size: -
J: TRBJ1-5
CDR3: CSAGSNQPQHF
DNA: TGCAGCGCAGGAAGCAATCAGCCCCAGCATTTT

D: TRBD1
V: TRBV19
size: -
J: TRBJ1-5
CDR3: CASSRDSYQPQHF
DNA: TGTGCCAGTAGTCGGGACAGCTATCAGCCCCAGCATTTT

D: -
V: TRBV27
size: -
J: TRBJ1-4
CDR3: CASSLLGGKLFF
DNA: TGTGCCAGCAGTTTATTAGGTGGAAAACTGTTTTTT

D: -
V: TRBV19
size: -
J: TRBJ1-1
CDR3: CASSMGGEGNTEAFF
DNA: TGTGCCAGTAGTATGGGCGGGGAGGGAAACACTGAAGCTTTCTTT